These T cell receptor beta chains were read from a single sample in a study of T-cell reconstitution after alpha-beta-depleted transplantation in children. One entry per CDR3 protein, called by TCRdb with MiXCR from the PCR reads. Counted here are about 120,000 distinct CDR3 sequences, 10% occurring once; the ten biggest clones make up around 35%. This sample comprised PBMCs, obtained before TCRalphabeta/CD19-depleted stem cell transplant. The receptor set was obtained from a boy aged 2-15 years with acute lymphoblastic leukemia, due to receive a stem cell transplant. Both conserved end residues are part of each CDR3. The D gene is left open where the match is weak. For some rows the clone size is stated as once, few or many, or as a class when expanded; others skip it.

clone_size,j_call,d_call,v_call,cdr3_nt,cdr3_aa
few,TRBJ1-5,NA,TRBV6-6,TGTGCCAGCAAAAAAGGTAGCAATCAGCCCCAGCATTTT,CASKKGSNQPQHF
NA,TRBJ2-1,NA,TRBV29-1,TGCAGCGTGATTATCGGAACTTATGAGCAGTTCTTC,CSVIIGTYEQFF
NA,TRBJ2-7,NA,TRBV4-2,TGTGCCAGCAGCCCCCGGCTCCTGGGCACCCTCACCTACGAGCAGTACTTC,CASSPRLLGTLTYEQYF
NA,TRBJ2-7,NA,TRBV4-1,TGCGCCAGCAGCCAAGGCCAGAGCGGTTCCTACGAGCAGTACTTC,CASSQGQSGSYEQYF
few,TRBJ2-2,NA,TRBV5-1,TGCGCCAGCAGCCGAGGGGGGGAAACCGGGGAGCTGTTTTTT,CASSRGGETGELFF
NA,TRBJ2-5,TRBD2,TRBV20-1,TGCAGTGCTAATTCACGTAGGACTAGCGGGAGGCCAGTTCAAGAGACCCAGTACTTC,CSANSRRTSGRPVQETQYF
NA,TRBJ1-1,NA,TRBV18,TGTGCCAGCTCATCCATGGGGGACACTGAAGCTTTCTTT,CASSSMGDTEAFF
NA,TRBJ2-1,TRBD1,TRBV29-1,TGCAGCGTTGTTGACAGGGGGCGCAATTATGAGCAGTTCTTC,CSVVDRGRNYEQFF
many,TRBJ1-2,TRBD1,TRBV20-1,TGCAGTGCTAGACCCCCGGACAGGGATCAGGGCTACACCTTC,CSARPPDRDQGYTF
few,TRBJ1-1,NA,TRBV12-3/TRBV12-4,TGTGCCAGCAGTTTCTTAGGGGGGAACACTGAAGCTTTCTTT,CASSFLGGNTEAFF
NA,TRBJ2-3,NA,TRBV14,TGTGCCAGCAGCCAAGATTTGAGAGATACGCAGTATTTT,CASSQDLRDTQYF
few,TRBJ1-3,NA,TRBV28,TGTGCCAGCAGTTCCCGAAGACGGAGGTCTGGAAACACCATATATTTT,CASSSRRRRSGNTIYF
NA,TRBJ1-1,NA,TRBV6-1,TGTGCCAGTTTTTTTTTGTGGGGGACCGGGGACACTGAAGCTTTCTTT,CASFFLWGTGDTEAFF
NA,TRBJ2-7,TRBD2,TRBV5-1,TGCGCCAGCAGCTTGGGACTAGCGGGGCCCTACGAGCAGTACTTC,CASSLGLAGPYEQYF
many,TRBJ2-1,TRBD2,TRBV20-1,TGCAGTGCTAGAGAACCCTCTAGCGGGAGGCCGAATGAGCAGTTCTTC,CSAREPSSGRPNEQFF
few,TRBJ2-7,NA,TRBV20-1,TGCAGTGCTAGAGATTCAAGCGCGGCCAACTACGAGCAGTACTTC,CSARDSSAANYEQYF
NA,TRBJ2-1,NA,TRBV2,TGTGCCAGCAGTGCCTTGGCCAGCTCCTACAATGAGCAGTTCTTC,CASSALASSYNEQFF